This T cell receptor beta chain comes out of a study of blood T cells in healthy people across ages. Notes on this clonotype: Its antigen remains unknown.

A sample-barcoded 5' primer and a J-beta primer mix were used in a second PCR of about 7 to 11 cycles. The template-switch adaptor, which had 12 random nucleotides, put a tag on each cDNA molecule. TCRdb re-analysed the 5' RACE reads in MiXCR, keeping a single row per CDR3 protein. The profile shows a few hundred thousand distinct CDR3 sequences, roughly a quarter of them singletons. This CDR3 has 15 amino acids. From germline, CDR1 is SEHNR and CDR2 FQNEAQ (reference sequence). Trimming took off 6 bases at V and 0 bases at J, with 14 bases between the two ends. The study, taken as a whole, reports: Expanded clonotype shifts may have been confounded, as the donors had an unknown CMV status.

The same sample was also used in a study of T cells of mothers and their children. That work adds: Input to cDNA synthesis comprised all extracted RNA, at a ratio of approximately 1.4 ug per 15 ul. The second PCR used the M1S primer, and this primer added sample barcodes and 2-4 random nucleotides.

This chain links TRBV7-9 with TRBJ1-2; D might be TRBD1 (5 bases). The clonotype comes from a boy aged 2 to 10 in good health. Input material: blood. The CDR3 sequence: CASSPIGGPNYGYTF. The CDR3 DNA follows: TGTGCCAGCAGTCCGATTGGGGGACCTAACTATGGCTACACCTTC. The complete variable domain, with remaining parts taken from reference TRBV7-9 and TRBJ1-2, reads DTGVSQNPRHKITKRGQNVTFRCDPISEHNRLYWYRQTLGQGPEFLTYFQNEAQLEKSRLLSDRFSAERPKGSFSTLEIQRTEQGDSAMYLCASSPIGGPNYGYTFGSGTRLTVV.